The rows below give T cell receptor beta chains drawn from one sample of a study of metastatic and nonmetastatic thyroid tumors. From the PCR reads, TCRdb re-called clones with MiXCR. The table lists 45,000 to 60,000 clones, around a sixth of them singletons, with around 3% in the top ten. Sequenced: blood. Source of these receptors: a female donor with papillary thyroid cancer or a benign thyroid nodule (not recorded which). Some clones in this sample may be carry-over from other donors' samples. Both conserved end residues are part of each CDR3. D genes are given only for firm matches. Size values are once, few and many counts, or a class for expanded clones, and some rows have none.

TRBV2,many,.,TRBJ1-1,TGTGCCAGCGGGGAGGATAACACTGAAGCTTTCTTT,CASGEDNTEAFF
TRBV20-1,many,TRBD1,TRBJ2-1,TGCAGTGCTCTAGACAGGGGCCGAACTCACTCCTACAATGAGCAGTTCTTC,CSALDRGRTHSYNEQFF
TRBV5-1,.,TRBD2,TRBJ2-1,TGCGCCAGCAGCCTTGGACTAGCCGCGACCTGGGGGAATGAGCAGTTCTTC,CASSLGLAATWGNEQFF
TRBV11-2,many,TRBD1,TRBJ2-4,TGTGCCAGCAGCCGACGGACAGGCGGAACCCCAAACATTCAGTACTTC,CASSRRTGGTPNIQYF
TRBV30,many,.,TRBJ2-1,TGTGCCTGGAGTTGGGGCAATGAGCAGTTCTTC,CAWSWGNEQFF
TRBV11-2,many,TRBD2,TRBJ2-1,TGTGCCAGCAGCACCGGGACTAGCGGGATTAATGAGCAGTTCTTC,CASSTGTSGINEQFF
TRBV11-2,large,.,TRBJ2-7,TGTGCCAGCAGCTTAGCCCGGAGCAGGGGTTACGAGCAGTACTTC,CASSLARSRGYEQYF
TRBV20-1,.,.,TRBJ1-2,TGCAGTGCACCAATTCTACAGGGAGCTGGCTACACCTTC,CSAPILQGAGYTF
TRBV7-3,many,TRBD2,TRBJ2-1,TGTGCCAGCAGCTCCGGACTAGTAAATGAGCAGTTCTTC,CASSSGLVNEQFF
TRBV19,many,.,TRBJ1-5,TGTGCCAGTAGTAACTCAGACCGCCGCAATCAGCCCCAGCATTTT,CASSNSDRRNQPQHF
TRBV19,.,TRBD2,TRBJ2-1,TGTGCCAGTAGTTTACCGGTGCTAGCGGGCAATGAGCAGTTCTTC,CASSLPVLAGNEQFF
TRBV19,.,.,TRBJ2-3,TGTGCCAGTAGTACGCCCGATCCGAGGGATACGCAGTATTTT,CASSTPDPRDTQYF
TRBV3-1,many,.,TRBJ1-6,TGTGCCAGCAGCCACCGCAGGGGATCCTCACCCCTCCACTTT,CASSHRRGSSPLHF
TRBV7-2,many,.,TRBJ2-3,TGTGCCAGCAGCTTAGGGCGAGGGGGCACAGATACGCAGTATTTT,CASSLGRGGTDTQYF
TRBV12-3/TRBV12-4,many,.,TRBJ2-3,TGTGCCAGCAGCCCGACTAGATACACAGATACGCAGTATTTT,CASSPTRYTDTQYF
TRBV6-5,.,TRBD2,TRBJ2-1,TGTGCCAGCAGTTATTCTAGATCAAGCGGGGGTAACAATGAGCAGTTCTTC,CASSYSRSSGGNNEQFF
TRBV29-1,many,.,TRBJ2-7,TGCAGCGTTGAAGGGGACTACGAGCAGTACTTC,CSVEGDYEQYF
TRBV11-2,many,TRBD1,TRBJ2-3,TGTGCCAGCAGCCCCCGGGACAGAACAACAGATACGCAGTATTTT,CASSPRDRTTDTQYF
TRBV29-1,many,.,TRBJ2-7,TGCAGCGTTGAAGACCCTGCGTCCAGCGCCTACGAGCAGTACTTC,CSVEDPASSAYEQYF
TRBV5-5,.,TRBD2,TRBJ2-7,TGTGCCAGCAGTTACATCGGGGGAGGGGAGCCCTACGAGCAGTACTTC,CASSYIGGGEPYEQYF
TRBV16,.,.,TRBJ1-5,TGTGCCAGCGCCCGGATAGGGGGGTATAGCAATCAGCCCCAGCATTTT,CASARIGGYSNQPQHF
TRBV7-9,many,.,TRBJ2-1,TGTGCCAGCAGCTTCGCCGCGATCGTATACAATGAGCAGTTCTTC,CASSFAAIVYNEQFF
TRBV28,many,.,TRBJ2-5,TGTGCCAGCAGTTTATCGAGGGCGCAAGAGACCCAGTACTTC,CASSLSRAQETQYF
TRBV10-3,many,TRBD1,TRBJ2-5,TGTGCCATCGGGGCAGGACAGGGCCACCAAGAGACCCAGTACTTC,CAIGAGQGHQETQYF
TRBV25-1,few,.,TRBJ1-4,TGTGCCAGCAGTGAAGGGGTCCTGGACAGTACAGAAAAACTGTTTTTT,CASSEGVLDSTEKLFF
TRBV6-2/TRBV6-3,.,.,TRBJ1-5,TGTGCCAGCAGTTACCCGGGGCTTAGCAATCAGCCCCAGCATTTT,CASSYPGLSNQPQHF
TRBV4-1,many,TRBD1,TRBJ1-3,TGCGCCAGCAGCCAAGACGACAGGGGATACACCATATATTTT,CASSQDDRGYTIYF
TRBV9,.,.,TRBJ2-3,TGTGCCAGCAGCACCCCGGGGGCGGGACTGACGACCGATACGCAGTATTTT,CASSTPGAGLTTDTQYF
TRBV20-1,.,.,TRBJ2-7,TGCAGTGCCTCGTTTCCCCCCGCAGGGAGAAGCTCCTACGAGCAGTACTTC,CSASFPPAGRSSYEQYF
TRBV20-1,many,.,TRBJ2-1,TGCAGTGCTATGCGGCCCCGCTACAATGAGCAGTTCTTC,CSAMRPRYNEQFF
TRBV10-2,many,TRBD1,TRBJ1-5,TGCGCCAGCAGGGGTGGGACAGGGAGCAATCAGCCCCAGCATTTT,CASRGGTGSNQPQHF
TRBV19,.,.,TRBJ1-1,TGTGCCAGTGGTATTGGTCTGTGTGAAGCTTTCTTT,CASGIGLCEAFF
TRBV12-3/TRBV12-4,medium-sized,.,TRBJ2-7,TGTGCCAGCAGTTTTGTTCCGGGTCGGCAGTACTTC,CASSFVPGRQYF
TRBV7-9,many,.,TRBJ1-4,TGTGCCAGCAGCTTAGGGTTTACAACTAATGAAAAACTGTTTTTT,CASSLGFTTNEKLFF
TRBV5-1,many,.,TRBJ1-2,TGCGCCAGCAGCTCGCCCGACACCCTCTATGGCTACACCTTC,CASSSPDTLYGYTF
TRBV28,many,.,TRBJ2-5,TGTGCCAGCAGCTTACAGGGAGGTTGGGAGACCCAGTACTTC,CASSLQGGWETQYF
TRBV11-1,many,TRBD2,TRBJ2-6,TGTGCCAGCAGCTTGGCGGGCCTCGGGAGGAGTGGGGCCAACGTCCTGACTTTC,CASSLAGLGRSGANVLTF
TRBV3-1,many,.,TRBJ1-4,TGTGCCAGCAGCCTCGGGACCCAGGGAGAAAAACTGTTTTTT,CASSLGTQGEKLFF
TRBV11-2,few,TRBD2,TRBJ2-7,TGTGCCAGCAGCTTAGTGGGAGGGAGCAGTGAGCAGTACTTC,CASSLVGGSSEQYF
TRBV12-3/TRBV12-4,.,TRBD1,TRBJ2-7,TGTGCCAGCAGGCCTGGACAGGGCGAGCAATACTTC,CASRPGQGEQYF
TRBV3-1,.,TRBD2,TRBJ2-1,TGTGCCAGCAGCCAGACTAGCGGGAGGGCCCAGTTCTTC,CASSQTSGRAQFF
TRBV6-1,few,TRBD1,TRBJ2-3,TGTGCCAGCAGCCGGCAGGGGGAGATTGTATCAGATACGCAGTATTTT,CASSRQGEIVSDTQYF
TRBV20-1,.,.,TRBJ1-1,TGCAGTGGCAGGGGAGCCTCCCCCACTGAAGCTTTCTTT,CSGRGASPTEAFF
TRBV28,many,TRBD2,TRBJ2-5,TGTGCCAGCAACTCGGGGCTAGCGGGAGAGACCCAGTACTTC,CASNSGLAGETQYF
TRBV6-1,.,TRBD1,TRBJ1-2,TGTGCCAGCAGTCCAGACCGGGACAGGGCAAAGAGCTATGGCTACACCTTC,CASSPDRDRAKSYGYTF
TRBV2,.,.,TRBJ1-6,TGTGCCAGCATGGTCGGGAAGCACCATTCACCACTCCACTTT,CASMVGKHHSPLHF
TRBV18,many,TRBD1,TRBJ1-1,TGTGCCAGCTCACAAGGACAGGGCGCTGAAGCTTTCTTT,CASSQGQGAEAFF
TRBV19,many,.,TRBJ2-5,TGTGCCAGTAGGGGGACAACAGAGACCCAGTACTTC,CASRGTTETQYF
TRBV11-2,many,TRBD2,TRBJ2-7,TGTGCCAGCAGCTCCGATAGCGGGAGGCTCTACGAGCAGTACTTC,CASSSDSGRLYEQYF
TRBV9,many,TRBD1,TRBJ2-7,TGTGCCAGCAGCACCGGACAGGGTGGAGGCTACGAGCAGTACTTC,CASSTGQGGGYEQYF
TRBV20-1,.,.,TRBJ2-1,TGCAGTGTCCGTAGGGGGGAGCTTTACAATGAGCAGTTCTTC,CSVRRGELYNEQFF
TRBV15,many,.,TRBJ1-2,TGTGCCACCAGCAGAGTGCCTTCAGGTTTCGATGGCTACACCTTC,CATSRVPSGFDGYTF
TRBV20-1,.,.,TRBJ1-2,TGCAGTGCTAGAGACAGCTATGGCTACACCTTC,CSARDSYGYTF
TRBV2,many,TRBD1,TRBJ2-1,TGTGCCAGCAGTGGACAGGGCGGACACACCAATGAGCAGTTCTTC,CASSGQGGHTNEQFF
TRBV4-1,once,TRBD1,TRBJ1-2,TGCGCCAGCAGCCCCCCTGGGGACAGGGGTGGCTACACCTTC,CASSPPGDRGGYTF
TRBV2,many,.,TRBJ2-3,TGTGCCAGCAGTGATGAACAGCGACTCACAGATACGCAGTATTTT,CASSDEQRLTDTQYF
TRBV19,many,.,TRBJ2-5,TGTGCCAGTAGTGACGGGGGCTCTCAAGAGACCCAGTACTTC,CASSDGGSQETQYF
TRBV27,many,.,TRBJ2-2,TGTGCCAGCAGTTGGCAGGGGTGGACCGGGGAGCTGTTTTTT,CASSWQGWTGELFF
TRBV28,many,TRBD2,TRBJ2-5,TGTGCCAGCAGTTCACTATCCCCCACTAGCGGACAAGAGACCCAGTACTTC,CASSSLSPTSGQETQYF